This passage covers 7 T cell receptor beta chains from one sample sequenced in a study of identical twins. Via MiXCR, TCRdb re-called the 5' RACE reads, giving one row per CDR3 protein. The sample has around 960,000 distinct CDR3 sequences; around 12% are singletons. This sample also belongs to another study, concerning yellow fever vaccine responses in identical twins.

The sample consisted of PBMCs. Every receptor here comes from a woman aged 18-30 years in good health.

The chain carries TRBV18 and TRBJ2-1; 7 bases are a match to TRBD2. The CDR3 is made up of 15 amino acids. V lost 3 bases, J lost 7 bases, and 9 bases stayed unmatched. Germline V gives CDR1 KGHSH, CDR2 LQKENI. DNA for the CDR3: TGTGCCAGCTCACCCGGCGGGAGTCTTAAAAATGAGCAGTTCTTC. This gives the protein CASSPGGSLKNEQFF.

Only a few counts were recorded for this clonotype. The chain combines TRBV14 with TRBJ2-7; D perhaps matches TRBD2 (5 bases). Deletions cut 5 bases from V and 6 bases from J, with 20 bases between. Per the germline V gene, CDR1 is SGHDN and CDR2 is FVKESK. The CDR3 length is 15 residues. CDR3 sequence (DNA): TGTGCCAGCAGCTTCGGACTGAACCATTTCGGCGAGCAGTACTTC. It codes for CASSFGLNHFGEQYF.

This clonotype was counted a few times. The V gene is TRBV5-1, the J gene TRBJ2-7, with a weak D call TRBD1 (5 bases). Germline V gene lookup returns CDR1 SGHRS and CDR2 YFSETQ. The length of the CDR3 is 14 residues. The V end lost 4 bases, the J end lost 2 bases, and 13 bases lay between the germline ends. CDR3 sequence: CASSLTVNTYEQYF. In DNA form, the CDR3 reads TGCGCCAGCAGCCTGACAGTGAATACCTACGAGCAGTACTTC.

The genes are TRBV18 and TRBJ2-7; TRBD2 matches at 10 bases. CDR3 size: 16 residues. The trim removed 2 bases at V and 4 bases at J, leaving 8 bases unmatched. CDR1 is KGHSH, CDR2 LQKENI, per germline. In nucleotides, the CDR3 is TGTGCCAGCTCACCATTAGACTCTAGCGGGAGTTACGAGCAGTACTTC. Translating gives CASSPLDSSGSYEQYF.

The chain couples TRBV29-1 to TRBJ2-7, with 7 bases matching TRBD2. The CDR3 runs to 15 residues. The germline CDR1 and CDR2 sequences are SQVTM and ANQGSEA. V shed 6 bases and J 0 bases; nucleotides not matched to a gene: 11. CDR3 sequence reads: CSVSHGGRPSYEQYF. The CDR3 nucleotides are TGCAGCGTGTCGCACGGCGGGAGACCCTCCTACGAGCAGTACTTC.

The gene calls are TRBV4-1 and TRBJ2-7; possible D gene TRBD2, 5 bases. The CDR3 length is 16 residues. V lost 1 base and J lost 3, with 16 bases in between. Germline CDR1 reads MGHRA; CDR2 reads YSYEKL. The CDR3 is CASSQGRLASVYEQYF. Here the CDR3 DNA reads TGCGCCAGCAGCCAAGGCCGCCTAGCCTCCGTCTACGAGCAGTACTTC.

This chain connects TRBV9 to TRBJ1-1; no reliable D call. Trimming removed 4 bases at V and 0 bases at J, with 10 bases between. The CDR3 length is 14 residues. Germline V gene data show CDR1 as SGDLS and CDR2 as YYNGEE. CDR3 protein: CASSSENLNTEAFF. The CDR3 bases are TGTGCCAGCAGCTCAGAAAATCTGAACACTGAAGCTTTCTTT.